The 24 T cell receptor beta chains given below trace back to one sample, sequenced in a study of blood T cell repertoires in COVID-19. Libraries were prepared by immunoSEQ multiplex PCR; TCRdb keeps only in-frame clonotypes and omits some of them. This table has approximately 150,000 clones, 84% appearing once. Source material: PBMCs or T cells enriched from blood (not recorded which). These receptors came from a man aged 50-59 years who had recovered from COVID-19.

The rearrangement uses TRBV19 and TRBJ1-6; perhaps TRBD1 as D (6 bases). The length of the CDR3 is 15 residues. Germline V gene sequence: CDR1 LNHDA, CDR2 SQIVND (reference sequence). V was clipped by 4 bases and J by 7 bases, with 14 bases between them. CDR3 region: CASSRGNRANSPLHF. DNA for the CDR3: TGTGCCAGTAGTAGGGGAAACAGGGCGAATTCACCCCTCCACTTT. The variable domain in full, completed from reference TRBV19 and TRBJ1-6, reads DGGITQSPKYLFRKEGQNVTLSCEQNLNHDAMYWYRQDPGQGLRLIYYSQIVNDFQKGDIAEGYSVSREKKESFPLTVTSAQKNPTAFYLCASSRGNRANSPLHFGNGTRLTVT.

CDR3 coding DNA: TGTGCCAGCAGCCCCACGGGGGGCGCATCCGCTGGCTACACCTTC. As protein: CASSPTGGASAGYTF. The V gene is TRBV14, the J gene TRBJ1-2; tentative D call: TRBD1 (6 bases). V was trimmed by 4 bases and J by 7 bases, leaving 19 bases between them. Germline CDR1 SGHDN, CDR2 FVKESK. This CDR3 has 15 amino acids.

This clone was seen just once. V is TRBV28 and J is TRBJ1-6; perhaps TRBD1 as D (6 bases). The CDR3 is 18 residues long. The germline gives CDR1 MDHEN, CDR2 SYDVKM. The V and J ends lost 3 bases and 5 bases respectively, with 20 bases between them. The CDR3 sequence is CASSFPKPGQFDNSPLHF. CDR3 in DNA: TGTGCCAGCAGTTTCCCAAAACCAGGACAGTTCGATAATTCACCCCTCCACTTT.

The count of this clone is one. The CDR3 loop is CASSSTRRGFYEQYF. CDR3 DNA: TGTGCCAGCAGTTCAACTCGGCGGGGCTTCTACGAGCAGTACTTC. The chain employs TRBV6-5 and TRBJ2-7; perhaps TRBD2 as D (6 bases). This CDR3 comprises 15 residues. Germline V CDR1 and CDR2: MNHEY, SVGAGI. V lost 4 bases to trimming and J lost 3 bases, with 16 bases between them.

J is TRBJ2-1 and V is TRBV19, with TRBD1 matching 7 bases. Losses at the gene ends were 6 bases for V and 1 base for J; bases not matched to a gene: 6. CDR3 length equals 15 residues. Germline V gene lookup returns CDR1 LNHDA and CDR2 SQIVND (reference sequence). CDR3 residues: CASRPTGSSYNEQFF. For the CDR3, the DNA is TGTGCCAGTAGGCCGACAGGGTCATCCTACAATGAGCAGTTCTTC. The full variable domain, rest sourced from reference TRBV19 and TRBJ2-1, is DGGITQSPKYLFRKEGQNVTLSCEQNLNHDAMYWYRQDPGQGLRLIYYSQIVNDFQKGDIAEGYSVSREKKESFPLTVTSAQKNPTAFYLCASRPTGSSYNEQFFGPGTRLTVL.

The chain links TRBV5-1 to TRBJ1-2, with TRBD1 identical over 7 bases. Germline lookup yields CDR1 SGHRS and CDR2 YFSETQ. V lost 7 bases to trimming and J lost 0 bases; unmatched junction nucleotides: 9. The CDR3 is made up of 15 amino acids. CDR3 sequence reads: CASELGDSTNYGYTF. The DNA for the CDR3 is TGCGCCAGCGAACTCGGGGACAGCACTAACTATGGCTACACCTTC.

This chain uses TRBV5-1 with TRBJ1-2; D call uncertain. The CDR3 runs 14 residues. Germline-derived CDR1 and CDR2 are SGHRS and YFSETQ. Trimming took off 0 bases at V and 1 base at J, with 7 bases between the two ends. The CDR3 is CASSLASSNYGYTF. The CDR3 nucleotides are TGCGCCAGCAGCTTGGCCTCCAGTAACTATGGCTACACCTTC.

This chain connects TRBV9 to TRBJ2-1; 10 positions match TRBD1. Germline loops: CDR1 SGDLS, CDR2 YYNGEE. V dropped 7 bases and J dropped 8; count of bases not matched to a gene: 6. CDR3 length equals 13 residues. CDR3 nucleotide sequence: TGTGCCAGCGCCGGACAGGGGGGTGATGAGCAGTTCTTC. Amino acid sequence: CASAGQGGDEQFF.

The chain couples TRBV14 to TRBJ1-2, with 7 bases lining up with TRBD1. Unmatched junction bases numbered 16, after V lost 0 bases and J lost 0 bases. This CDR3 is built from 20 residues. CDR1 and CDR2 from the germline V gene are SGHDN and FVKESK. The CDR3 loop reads CASSQDNGQVYTSANYGYTF. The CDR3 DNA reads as TGTGCCAGCAGCCAAGATAATGGACAGGTCTATACTAGTGCTAACTATGGCTACACCTTC. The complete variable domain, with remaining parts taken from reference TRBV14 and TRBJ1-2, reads EAGVTQFPSHSVIEKGQTVTLRCDPISGHDNLYWYRRVMGKEIKFLLHFVKESKQDESGMPNNRFLAERTGGTYSTLKVQPAELEDSGVYFCASSQDNGQVYTSANYGYTFGSGTRLTVV.

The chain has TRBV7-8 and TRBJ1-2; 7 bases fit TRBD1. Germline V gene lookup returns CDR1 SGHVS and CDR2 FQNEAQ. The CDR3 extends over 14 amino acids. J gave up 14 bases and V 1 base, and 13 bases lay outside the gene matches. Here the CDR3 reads CASSLEELDRHFTF. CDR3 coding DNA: TGTGCCAGCAGCTTAGAAGAGTTGGACAGGCATTTTACCTTC.

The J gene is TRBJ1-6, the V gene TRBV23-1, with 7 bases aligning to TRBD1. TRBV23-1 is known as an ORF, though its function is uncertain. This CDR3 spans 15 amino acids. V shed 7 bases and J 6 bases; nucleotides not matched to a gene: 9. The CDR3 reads CASTLTTGVNSPLHF. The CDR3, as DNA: TGCGCCAGCACCCTAACTACAGGGGTTAATTCACCCCTCCACTTT.

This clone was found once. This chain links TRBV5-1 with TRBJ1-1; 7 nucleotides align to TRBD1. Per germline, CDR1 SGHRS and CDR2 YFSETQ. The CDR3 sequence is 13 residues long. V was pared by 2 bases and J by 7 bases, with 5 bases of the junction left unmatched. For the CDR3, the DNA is TGCGCCAGCAGCTTATCCCGGGACAGTGAAGCTTTCTTT. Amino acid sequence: CASSLSRDSEAFF.

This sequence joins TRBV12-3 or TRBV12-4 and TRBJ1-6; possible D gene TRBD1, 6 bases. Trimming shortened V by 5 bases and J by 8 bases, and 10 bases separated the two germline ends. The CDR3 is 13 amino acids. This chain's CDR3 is CASSRTADSPLHF. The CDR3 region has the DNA TGTGCCAGCAGTAGGACAGCCGATTCACCCCTCCACTTT.

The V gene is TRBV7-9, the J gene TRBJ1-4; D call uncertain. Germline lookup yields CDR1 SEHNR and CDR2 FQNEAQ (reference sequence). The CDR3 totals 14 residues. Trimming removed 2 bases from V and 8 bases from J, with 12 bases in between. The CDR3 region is CASSLKGVQEKLFF. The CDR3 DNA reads TGTGCCAGCAGCTTAAAGGGAGTGCAAGAAAAACTGTTTTTT.

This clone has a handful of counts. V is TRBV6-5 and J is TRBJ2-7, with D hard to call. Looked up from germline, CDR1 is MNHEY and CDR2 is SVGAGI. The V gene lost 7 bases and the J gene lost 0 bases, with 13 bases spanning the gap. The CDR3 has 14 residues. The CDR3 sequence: CASKTEPSSYEQYF. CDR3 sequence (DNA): TGTGCCAGCAAAACAGAGCCGAGCTCCTACGAGCAGTACTTC.

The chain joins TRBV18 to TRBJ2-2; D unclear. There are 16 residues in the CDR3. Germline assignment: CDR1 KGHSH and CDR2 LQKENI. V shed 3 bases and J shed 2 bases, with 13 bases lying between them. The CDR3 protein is CASSPKTTANTGELFF. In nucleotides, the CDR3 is TGTGCCAGCTCACCCAAGACAACGGCCAACACCGGGGAGCTGTTTTTT.

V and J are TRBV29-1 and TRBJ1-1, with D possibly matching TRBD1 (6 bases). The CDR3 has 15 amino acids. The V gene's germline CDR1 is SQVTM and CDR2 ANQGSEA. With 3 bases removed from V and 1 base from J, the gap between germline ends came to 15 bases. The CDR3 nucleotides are TGCAGCGTTGATTCTCCGACAGGCCGGAACACTGAAGCTTTCTTT. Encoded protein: CSVDSPTGRNTEAFF. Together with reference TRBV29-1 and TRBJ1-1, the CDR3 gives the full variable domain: SAVISQKPSRDICQRGTSLTIQCQVDSQVTMMFWYRQQPGQSLTLIATANQGSEATYESGFVIDKFPISRPNLTFSTLTVSNMSPEDSSIYLCSVDSPTGRNTEAFFGQGTRLTVV.

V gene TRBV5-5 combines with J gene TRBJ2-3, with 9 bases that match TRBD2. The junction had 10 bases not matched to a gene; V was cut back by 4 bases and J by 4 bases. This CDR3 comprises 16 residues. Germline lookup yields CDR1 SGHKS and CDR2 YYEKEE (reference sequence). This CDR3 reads CASSVVSGGYADTQYF. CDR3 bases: TGTGCCAGCAGCGTAGTGAGCGGGGGGTATGCAGATACGCAGTATTTT.

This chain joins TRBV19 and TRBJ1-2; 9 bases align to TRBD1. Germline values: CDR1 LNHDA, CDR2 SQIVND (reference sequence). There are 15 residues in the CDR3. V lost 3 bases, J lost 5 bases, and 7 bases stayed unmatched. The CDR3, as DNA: TGTGCCAGTAGTATGCCAGGTGGGACAGGGTATGGCTACACCTTC. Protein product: CASSMPGGTGYGYTF.

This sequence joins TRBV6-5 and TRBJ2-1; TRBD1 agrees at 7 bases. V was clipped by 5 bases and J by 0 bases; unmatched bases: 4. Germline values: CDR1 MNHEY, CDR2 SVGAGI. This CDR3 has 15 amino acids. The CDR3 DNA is TGTGCCAGCAGTCTGACAGGGAACTCCTACAATGAGCAGTTCTTC. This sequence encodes CASSLTGNSYNEQFF.

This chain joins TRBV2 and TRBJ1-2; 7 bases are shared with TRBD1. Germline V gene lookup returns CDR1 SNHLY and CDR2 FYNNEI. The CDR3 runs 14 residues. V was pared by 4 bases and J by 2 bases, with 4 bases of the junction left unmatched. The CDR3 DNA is TGTGCCAGCAGTGGTGGGACAGTCAACTATGGCTACACCTTC. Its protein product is CASSGGTVNYGYTF.

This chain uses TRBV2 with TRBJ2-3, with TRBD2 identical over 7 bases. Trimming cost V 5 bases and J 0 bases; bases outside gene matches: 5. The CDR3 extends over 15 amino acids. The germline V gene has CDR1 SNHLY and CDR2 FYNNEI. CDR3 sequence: CASSPSGVSTDTQYF. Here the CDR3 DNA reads TGTGCCAGCAGTCCCAGCGGGGTTAGCACAGATACGCAGTATTTT.

The CDR3 sequence is CASSHGQGAFSYEQYF. DNA of the CDR3: TGTGCCAGCAGCCACGGACAGGGGGCGTTCAGCTACGAGCAGTACTTC. The chain has TRBV7-2 and TRBJ2-7, with 11 bases fitting TRBD1. Germline V CDR1 and CDR2: SGHTA, FQGNSA. Trimming took 5 bases from V and 3 from J; bases not matched to a gene: 9. The CDR3 length is 16 residues.

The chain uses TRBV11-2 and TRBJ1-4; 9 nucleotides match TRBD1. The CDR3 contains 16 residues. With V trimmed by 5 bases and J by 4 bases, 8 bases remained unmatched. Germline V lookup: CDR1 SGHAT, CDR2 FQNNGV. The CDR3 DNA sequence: TGTGCCAGCAGCCAGCCGGGGACAGGGCTTAATGAAAAACTGTTTTTT. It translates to CASSQPGTGLNEKLFF.